This entry describes one T cell receptor (beta chain). This sample was taken from a study of blood T cell repertoires in COVID-19. Study-wide context: The United States, Italy and Spain supplied acute and convalescent COVID-19 samples. Sample material is recorded as cDNA or gDNA derived from T cells, B-cell-depleted T cells, or PBMCs.

In the original processing: Amplifying reference gene primers gave estimates of nucleated cell counts. Profiling relied on immunoSEQ multiplex PCR, and the TCRdb table lists in-frame clones only, not all of them. V and J calls and clone size are copied from that table; D and trimming were computed from the DNA. Among approximately 150,000 clones, roughly 88% were seen once, and the ten largest hold about 7.2%. The sample consisted of peripheral blood. This clonotype was sampled from a woman between 45 and 60 years old in a cohort sampled during active or convalescent COVID-19.

This CDR3 is CASSLLGETQYF. The CDR3 DNA follows: TGTGCCAGCAGCTTACTCGGGGAGACCCAGTACTTC. The chain is built from TRBV7-3 and TRBJ2-5; no clear D. Trimming took off 2 bases at V and 5 bases at J, with 6 bases between the two ends. The CDR3 length is 12 residues. The germline gives CDR1 SGHTA, CDR2 FQGTGA.